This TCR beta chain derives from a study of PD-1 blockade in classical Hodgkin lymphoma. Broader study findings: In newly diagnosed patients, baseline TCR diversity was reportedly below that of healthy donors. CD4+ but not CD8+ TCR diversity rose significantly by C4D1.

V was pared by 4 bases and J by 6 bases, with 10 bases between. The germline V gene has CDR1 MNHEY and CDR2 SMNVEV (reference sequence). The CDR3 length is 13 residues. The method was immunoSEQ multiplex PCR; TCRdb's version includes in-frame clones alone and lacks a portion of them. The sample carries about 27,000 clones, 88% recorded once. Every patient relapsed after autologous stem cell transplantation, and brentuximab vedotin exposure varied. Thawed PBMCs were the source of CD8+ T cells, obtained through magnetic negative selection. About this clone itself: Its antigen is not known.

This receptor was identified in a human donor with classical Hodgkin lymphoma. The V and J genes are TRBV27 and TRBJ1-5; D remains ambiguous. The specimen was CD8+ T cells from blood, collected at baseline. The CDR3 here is CASSSSRIQPQHF. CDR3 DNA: TGTGCCAGCAGTTCTTCCCGTATTCAGCCCCAGCATTTT.